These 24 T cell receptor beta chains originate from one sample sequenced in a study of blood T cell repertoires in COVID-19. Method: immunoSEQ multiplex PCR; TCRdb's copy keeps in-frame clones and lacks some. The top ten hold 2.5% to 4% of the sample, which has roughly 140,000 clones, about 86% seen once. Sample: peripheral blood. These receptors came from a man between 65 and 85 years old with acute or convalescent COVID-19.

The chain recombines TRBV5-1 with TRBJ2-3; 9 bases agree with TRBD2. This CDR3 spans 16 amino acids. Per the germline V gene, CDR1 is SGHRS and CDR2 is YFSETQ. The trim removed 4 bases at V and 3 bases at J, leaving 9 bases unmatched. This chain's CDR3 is CASSPLAGVGTDTQYF. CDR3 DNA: TGCGCCAGCAGCCCTTTAGCGGGAGTCGGAACAGATACGCAGTATTTT. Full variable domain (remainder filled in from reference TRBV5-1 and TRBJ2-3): KAGVTQTPRYLIKTRGQQVTLSCSPISGHRSVSWYQQTPGQGLQFLFEYFSETQRNKGNFPGRFSGRQFSNSRSEMNVSTLELGDSALYLCASSPLAGVGTDTQYFGPGTRLTVL.

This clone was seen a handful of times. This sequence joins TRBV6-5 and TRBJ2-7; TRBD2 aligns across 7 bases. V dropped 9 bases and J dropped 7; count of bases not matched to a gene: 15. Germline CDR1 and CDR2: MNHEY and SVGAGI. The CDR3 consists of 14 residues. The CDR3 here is CASGGDWQSREQYF. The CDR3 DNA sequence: TGTGCCAGTGGGGGGGACTGGCAGTCTAGAGAGCAGTACTTC.

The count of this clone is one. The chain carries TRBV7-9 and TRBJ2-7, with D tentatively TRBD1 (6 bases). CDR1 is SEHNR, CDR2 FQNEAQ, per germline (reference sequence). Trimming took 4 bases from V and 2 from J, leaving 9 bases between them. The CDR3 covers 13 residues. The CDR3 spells CASSWTVAYEQYF. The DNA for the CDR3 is TGTGCCAGCAGCTGGACAGTGGCCTACGAGCAGTACTTC.

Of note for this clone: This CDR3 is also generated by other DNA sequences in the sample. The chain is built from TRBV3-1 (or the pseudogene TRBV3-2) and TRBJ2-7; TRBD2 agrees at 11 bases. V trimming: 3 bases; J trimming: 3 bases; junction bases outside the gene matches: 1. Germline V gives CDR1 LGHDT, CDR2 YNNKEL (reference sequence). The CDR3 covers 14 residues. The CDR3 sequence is CASSQTSGDYEQYF. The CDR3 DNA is TGTGCCAGCAGCCAGACTAGCGGGGACTACGAGCAGTACTTC.

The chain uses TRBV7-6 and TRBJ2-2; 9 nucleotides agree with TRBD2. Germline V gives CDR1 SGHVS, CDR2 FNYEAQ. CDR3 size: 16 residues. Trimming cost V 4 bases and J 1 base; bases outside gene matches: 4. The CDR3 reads CASSWTAGGNTGELFF. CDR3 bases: TGTGCCAGCAGCTGGACAGCGGGAGGGAACACCGGGGAGCTGTTTTTT. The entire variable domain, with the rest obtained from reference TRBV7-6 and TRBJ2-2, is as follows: GAGVSQSPRYKVTKRGQDVALRCDPISGHVSLYWYRQALGQGPEFLTYFNYEAQQDKSGLPNDRFSAERPEGSISTLTIQRTEQRDSAMYRCASSWTAGGNTGELFFGEGSRLTVL.

The CDR3 protein is CASSFPPGQGTDTQYF. The CDR3 DNA is TGTGCCAGCAGCTTCCCCCCGGGACAGGGAACAGATACGCAGTATTTT. The V call is TRBV7-8, the J call TRBJ2-3; 9 bases align to TRBD1. The CDR3 covers 16 residues. Germline loops: CDR1 SGHVS, CDR2 FQNEAQ. V lost 3 bases and J lost 3; bases outside the gene matches: 7. Full variable domain (remainder filled in from reference TRBV7-8 and TRBJ2-3): GAGVSQSPRYKVAKRGQDVALRCDPISGHVSLFWYQQALGQGPEFLTYFQNEAQLDKSGLPSDRFFAERPEGSVSTLKIQRTQQEDSAVYLCASSFPPGQGTDTQYFGPGTRLTVL.

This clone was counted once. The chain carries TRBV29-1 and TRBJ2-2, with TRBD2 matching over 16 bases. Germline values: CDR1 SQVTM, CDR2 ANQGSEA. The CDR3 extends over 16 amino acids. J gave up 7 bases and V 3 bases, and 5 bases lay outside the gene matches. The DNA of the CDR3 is TGCAGCGTTGACGGGACTAGCGGGAGGGCGAGCGGGGAGCTGTTTTTT. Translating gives CSVDGTSGRASGELFF.

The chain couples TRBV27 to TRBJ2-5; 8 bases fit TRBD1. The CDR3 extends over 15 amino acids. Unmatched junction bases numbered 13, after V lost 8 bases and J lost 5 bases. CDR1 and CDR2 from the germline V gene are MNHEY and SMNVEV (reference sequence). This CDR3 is CASAPTGAVRETQYF. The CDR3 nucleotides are TGTGCCAGCGCGCCGACAGGGGCGGTTAGGGAGACCCAGTACTTC.

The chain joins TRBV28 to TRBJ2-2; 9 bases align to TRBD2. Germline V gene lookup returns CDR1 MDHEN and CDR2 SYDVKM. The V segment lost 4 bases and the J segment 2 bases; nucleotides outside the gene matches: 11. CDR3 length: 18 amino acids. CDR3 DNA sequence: TGTGCCAGCAGTTCCCCAGCGGGCCTAGCGGGAAACACCGGGGAGCTGTTTTTT. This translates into CASSSPAGLAGNTGELFF.

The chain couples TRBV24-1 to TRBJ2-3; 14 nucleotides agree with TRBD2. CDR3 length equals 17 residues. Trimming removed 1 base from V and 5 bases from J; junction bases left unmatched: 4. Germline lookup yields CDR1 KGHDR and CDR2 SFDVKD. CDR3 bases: TGTGCCACCAGTGATTTCCCCGGACTAGCGGGGGGAGATACGCAGTATTTT. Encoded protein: CATSDFPGLAGGDTQYF.

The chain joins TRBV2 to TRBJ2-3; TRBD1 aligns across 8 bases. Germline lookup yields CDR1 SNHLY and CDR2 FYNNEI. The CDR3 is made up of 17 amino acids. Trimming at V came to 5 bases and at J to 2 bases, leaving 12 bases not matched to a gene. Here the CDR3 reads CASSSGGLVTSTDTQYF. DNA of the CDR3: TGTGCCAGCAGTTCAGGGGGCTTGGTGACATCCACAGATACGCAGTATTTT.

CDR3: CASSEGAGGRETQYF. The CDR3 nucleotides read TGTGCCAGCAGCGAAGGGGCAGGGGGCAGGGAGACCCAGTACTTC. The V call is TRBV7-8, the J call TRBJ2-5; 8 nucleotides agree with TRBD1. Losses at the gene ends were 5 bases for V and 5 bases for J; bases not matched to a gene: 10. The CDR3 is 15 residues long. Per germline, CDR1 SGHVS and CDR2 FQNEAQ.

The CDR3 DNA reads TGCGCCAGCAGCTTGGAACAGCCGAACACTGAAGCTTTCTTT. Translating it yields CASSLEQPNTEAFF. J is TRBJ1-1 and V is TRBV5-1; D ambiguous. The CDR3 length is 14 residues. The ends were cut back, 0 bases at V and 1 base at J, with 7 bases in the middle. Germline V gives CDR1 SGHRS, CDR2 YFSETQ.

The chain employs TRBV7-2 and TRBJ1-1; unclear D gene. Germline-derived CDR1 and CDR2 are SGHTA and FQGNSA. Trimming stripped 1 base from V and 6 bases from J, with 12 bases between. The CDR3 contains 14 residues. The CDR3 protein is CASSLEREEAEAFF. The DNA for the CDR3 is TGTGCCAGCAGCTTAGAGAGGGAGGAGGCTGAAGCTTTCTTT.

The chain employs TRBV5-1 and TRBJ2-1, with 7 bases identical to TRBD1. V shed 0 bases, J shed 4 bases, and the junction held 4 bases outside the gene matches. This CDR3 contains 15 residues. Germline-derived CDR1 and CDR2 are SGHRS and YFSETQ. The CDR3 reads CASSLVVQGYNEQFF. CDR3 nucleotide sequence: TGCGCCAGCAGCTTGGTTGTACAGGGGTACAATGAGCAGTTCTTC.

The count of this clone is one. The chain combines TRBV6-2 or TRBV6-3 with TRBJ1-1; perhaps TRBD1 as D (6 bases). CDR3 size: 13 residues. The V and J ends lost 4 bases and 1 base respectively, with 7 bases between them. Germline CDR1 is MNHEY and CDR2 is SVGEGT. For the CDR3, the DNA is TGTGCCAGCAGTTTGACAGGGAACACTGAAGCTTTCTTT. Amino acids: CASSLTGNTEAFF.

The CDR3 reads CASSRGQGAEKLFF. In nucleotides, the CDR3 is TGTGCCAGCAGTCGGGGACAGGGGGCTGAAAAACTGTTTTTT. The chain has TRBV6-4 and TRBJ1-4; 12 bases line up with TRBD1. After removal of 5 bases from V and 7 bases from J, the junction contained 2 bases not matched to a gene. In germline, CDR1 is MRHNA, CDR2 SNTAGT. The CDR3 consists of 14 residues.

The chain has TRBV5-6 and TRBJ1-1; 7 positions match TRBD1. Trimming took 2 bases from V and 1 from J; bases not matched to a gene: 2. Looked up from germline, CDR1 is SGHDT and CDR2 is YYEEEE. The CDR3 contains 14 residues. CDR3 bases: TGTGCCAGCAGCTTAAACAGGGGGAACACTGAAGCTTTCTTT. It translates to CASSLNRGNTEAFF.

This CDR3 is CASSSGVLGYTF. The CDR3 DNA reads as TGTGCCAGCAGCTCAGGGGTTTTGGGCTACACCTTC. J is TRBJ1-2 and V is TRBV28; possible D gene TRBD1, 6 bases. The CDR3 loop spans 12 amino acids. Trimming took 6 bases from V and 8 from J, leaving 13 bases between them. Germline V gives CDR1 MDHEN, CDR2 SYDVKM.

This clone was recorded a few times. CDR3: CASSLTGGFGTGELFF. Here the CDR3 DNA reads TGCGCCAGCAGCTTGACAGGGGGTTTCGGCACCGGGGAGCTGTTTTTT. This chain joins TRBV4-1 and TRBJ2-2, with 9 bases identical to TRBD1. CDR1 and CDR2 (germline): MGHRA, YSYEKL. The J segment lost 4 bases and the V segment lost 5 bases, leaving 8 bases of the junction unmatched. The CDR3 contains 16 residues.

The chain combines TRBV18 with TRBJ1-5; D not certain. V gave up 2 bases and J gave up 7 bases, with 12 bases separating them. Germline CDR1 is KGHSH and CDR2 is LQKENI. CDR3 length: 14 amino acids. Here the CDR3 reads CASSPGQLPQPQHF. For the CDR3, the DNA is TGTGCCAGCTCACCAGGGCAGTTACCGCAGCCCCAGCATTTT.

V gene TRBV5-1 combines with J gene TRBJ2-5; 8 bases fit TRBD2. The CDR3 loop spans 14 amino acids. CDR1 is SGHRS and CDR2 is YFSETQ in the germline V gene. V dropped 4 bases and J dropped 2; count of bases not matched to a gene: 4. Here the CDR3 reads CASSREGEQETQYF. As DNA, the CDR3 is TGCGCCAGCAGCCGGGAGGGGGAGCAAGAGACCCAGTACTTC.

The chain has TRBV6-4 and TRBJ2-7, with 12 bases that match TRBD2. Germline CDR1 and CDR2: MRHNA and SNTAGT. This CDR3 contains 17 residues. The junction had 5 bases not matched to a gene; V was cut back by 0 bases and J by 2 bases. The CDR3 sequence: CASSDSRGLAGTYEQYF. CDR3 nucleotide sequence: TGTGCCAGCAGTGACTCTCGTGGACTAGCGGGGACCTACGAGCAGTACTTC.

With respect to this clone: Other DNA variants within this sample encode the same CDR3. Here the CDR3 DNA reads TGCAGCGTCGGACAGGGCACCGGGGAGCTGTTTTTT. Translation: CSVGQGTGELFF. This rearrangement joins TRBV29-1 to TRBJ2-2; 8 positions agree with TRBD1. Germline loops: CDR1 SQVTM, CDR2 ANQGSEA. Trimming took 6 bases from V and 4 from J; bases not matched to a gene: 1. This CDR3 spans 12 amino acids.